A selection of T cell receptor beta chains follows, all from one sample in a study of T cells after posttransplantation cyclophosphamide. Generated by immunoSEQ multiplex PCR, the TCRdb table keeps only in-frame clones and is missing some. This table has approximately 52,000 clones, more than 70% appearing once. The source material was PBMCs. These receptors were obtained from a man younger than 45 with a blood cancer, CMV-positive, and with a related stem cell donor. The CDR3 runs from the conserved cysteine through the conserved F or W. Fields, in order: D gene, V gene, clone size, J gene, CDR3 DNA, CDR3 protein. The D gene is left open where the match is weak. Clone size is stated in some rows and not others, as once, few, many or a class when expanded.

d_gene: -; v_gene: TRBV5-1; abundance: -; j_gene: TRBJ2-7; CDR3nt: TGCGCCAGCAGCCTGGGCGCCGAGCAGTACTTC; CDR3aa: CASSLGAEQYF
d_gene: -; v_gene: TRBV6-4; abundance: -; j_gene: TRBJ2-7; CDR3nt: TGTGCCAGCAGTGAAAGTCCCGGCGGGTTCTCCTACGAGCAGTACTTC; CDR3aa: CASSESPGGFSYEQYF
d_gene: TRBD2; v_gene: TRBV7-9; abundance: -; j_gene: TRBJ2-3; CDR3nt: TGTGCCAGCAGCCGGACTAGCGGGAGGAGCACAGATACGCAGTATTTT; CDR3aa: CASSRTSGRSTDTQYF
d_gene: -; v_gene: TRBV14; abundance: -; j_gene: TRBJ2-3; CDR3nt: TGTGCCAGCAGCCGAGGAGCTAGCACAGATACGCAGTATTTT; CDR3aa: CASSRGASTDTQYF
d_gene: -; v_gene: TRBV5-1; abundance: -; j_gene: TRBJ1-2; CDR3nt: TGCGCCAGCAGCTTGACAGGCTATGGCTACACCTTC; CDR3aa: CASSLTGYGYTF
d_gene: -; v_gene: TRBV5-4; abundance: once; j_gene: TRBJ1-2; CDR3nt: TGTGCCAGCAGCTTGGCCACTACAGGATATGGCTACACCTTC; CDR3aa: CASSLATTGYGYTF
d_gene: -; v_gene: TRBV7-2; abundance: -; j_gene: TRBJ2-7; CDR3nt: TGTGCCAGCAGCTTGGGGGGATCAGCCTACGAGCAGTACTTC; CDR3aa: CASSLGGSAYEQYF
d_gene: -; v_gene: TRBV28; abundance: -; j_gene: TRBJ1-1; CDR3nt: TGTGCCAGCAGGACAAACCAGAAGAACACTGAAGCTTTCTTT; CDR3aa: CASRTNQKNTEAFF
d_gene: TRBD2; v_gene: TRBV29-1; abundance: -; j_gene: TRBJ2-5; CDR3nt: TGCAGCGTTGCGGGGGGAGAGACCCAGTACTTC; CDR3aa: CSVAGGETQYF
d_gene: -; v_gene: TRBV10-3; abundance: -; j_gene: TRBJ1-5; CDR3nt: TGTGCCATCACTTCAGGGGAAGATGTCAATCAGCCCCAGCATTTT; CDR3aa: CAITSGEDVNQPQHF
d_gene: -; v_gene: TRBV19; abundance: -; j_gene: TRBJ2-3; CDR3nt: TGTGCCAGTAGTCAGCAGGTGAGCACAGATACGCAGTATTTT; CDR3aa: CASSQQVSTDTQYF
d_gene: -; v_gene: TRBV6-1; abundance: -; j_gene: TRBJ1-4; CDR3nt: TGTGCCAGCAGCAGACGGGGGGGGAATGAAAAACTGTTTTTT; CDR3aa: CASSRRGGNEKLFF
d_gene: -; v_gene: TRBV6-6; abundance: -; j_gene: TRBJ1-1; CDR3nt: TGTGCCAGCAGCCGACAGGATTCGAACACTGAAGCTTTCTTT; CDR3aa: CASSRQDSNTEAFF
d_gene: TRBD1; v_gene: TRBV30; abundance: -; j_gene: TRBJ1-2; CDR3nt: TGTGCCTGGAGTGTGCCCACTAACTCCAGGGGGATCTATGGCTACACCTTC; CDR3aa: CAWSVPTNSRGIYGYTF
d_gene: -; v_gene: TRBV4-2; abundance: once; j_gene: TRBJ2-5; CDR3nt: TGTGCCAGCAGCCAAGATCCGGGTCCACGCCGAGAGCAGTACTTC; CDR3aa: CASSQDPGPRREQYF
d_gene: -; v_gene: TRBV5-1; abundance: -; j_gene: TRBJ1-4; CDR3nt: TGCGCCAGCAGCTTGAGCGTAAGGGGTACCCGCTCCACTAATGAAAAACTGTTTTTT; CDR3aa: CASSLSVRGTRSTNEKLFF
d_gene: TRBD2; v_gene: TRBV18; abundance: -; j_gene: TRBJ2-3; CDR3nt: TGTGCCAGCTCACCCAGCGTTTTGGGACTAGCGGGGAGCACAGATACGCAGTATTTT; CDR3aa: CASSPSVLGLAGSTDTQYF
d_gene: -; v_gene: TRBV19; abundance: -; j_gene: TRBJ2-1; CDR3nt: TGTGCCAGTAGTGAGGCCTCCTACAATGAGCAGTTCTTC; CDR3aa: CASSEASYNEQFF
d_gene: TRBD2; v_gene: TRBV29-1; abundance: -; j_gene: TRBJ2-1; CDR3nt: TGCAGCGGATTAGCGGGAACATCCTCCTACAATGAGCAGTTCTTC; CDR3aa: CSGLAGTSSYNEQFF
d_gene: -; v_gene: TRBV11-1; abundance: -; j_gene: TRBJ2-5; CDR3nt: TGTGCCAGCAGCTTAGCGAGAGGGGAGACCCAGTACTTC; CDR3aa: CASSLARGETQYF
d_gene: -; v_gene: TRBV5-1; abundance: once; j_gene: TRBJ2-3; CDR3nt: TGCGCCAGCAAGACAGAGAACACAGATACGCAGTATTTT; CDR3aa: CASKTENTDTQYF
d_gene: -; v_gene: TRBV5-6; abundance: few; j_gene: TRBJ1-4; CDR3nt: TGTGCCAGCAGCTTGATAGGGGGTGGGGAAAAACTGTTTTTT; CDR3aa: CASSLIGGGEKLFF
d_gene: -; v_gene: TRBV19; abundance: -; j_gene: TRBJ2-5; CDR3nt: TGTGCCAGTAGTATAGGGGCAGGACAAGAGACCCAGTACTTC; CDR3aa: CASSIGAGQETQYF
d_gene: -; v_gene: TRBV5-5; abundance: -; j_gene: TRBJ1-4; CDR3nt: TGTGCCAGCAGCCCAGACAGCCTTCGAAGTGAAAAACTGTTTTTT; CDR3aa: CASSPDSLRSEKLFF
d_gene: TRBD1; v_gene: TRBV16; abundance: -; j_gene: TRBJ1-4; CDR3nt: TGTGCCAGCAGCCCGGACCTACAGGGGGCCTGGATGGGAGAAAAACTGTTTTTT; CDR3aa: CASSPDLQGAWMGEKLFF
d_gene: -; v_gene: TRBV19; abundance: -; j_gene: TRBJ2-7; CDR3nt: TGTGCCAGTAGTATGGGTCAGGGGATAGGGGAGCAGTACTTC; CDR3aa: CASSMGQGIGEQYF
d_gene: -; v_gene: TRBV5-1; abundance: -; j_gene: TRBJ1-1; CDR3nt: TGCGCCAGCAGCTTGGGGTCAGGGGTCGGTAGCACTGAAGCTTTCTTT; CDR3aa: CASSLGSGVGSTEAFF
d_gene: TRBD1; v_gene: TRBV18; abundance: -; j_gene: TRBJ1-1; CDR3nt: TGTGCCAGCTCACCCAGGACAGGGGAGAGGAACACTGAAGCTTTCTTT; CDR3aa: CASSPRTGERNTEAFF
d_gene: TRBD1; v_gene: TRBV6-1; abundance: -; j_gene: TRBJ2-7; CDR3nt: TGTGCCAGCAGACAGGGACAGGACTACGAGCAGTACTTC; CDR3aa: CASRQGQDYEQYF
d_gene: -; v_gene: TRBV7-3; abundance: -; j_gene: TRBJ2-7; CDR3nt: TGTGCCAGCAGCTTACACGGGGGAGACACCTACGAGCAGTACTTC; CDR3aa: CASSLHGGDTYEQYF
d_gene: -; v_gene: TRBV7-2; abundance: once; j_gene: TRBJ2-1; CDR3nt: TGTGCCAGCAGCTTAGGCGGCCCCTACAATGAGCAGTTCTTC; CDR3aa: CASSLGGPYNEQFF
d_gene: -; v_gene: TRBV5-1; abundance: -; j_gene: TRBJ2-1; CDR3nt: TGCGCCAGCAGCTCAAACCTACTAGCAGGAACGGGAGAGCAGTTCTTC; CDR3aa: CASSSNLLAGTGEQFF
d_gene: -; v_gene: TRBV5-1; abundance: -; j_gene: TRBJ2-3; CDR3nt: TGCGCCAGCAGCTTGGCGTTGGTAGCGGCCTCCACAGATACGCAGTATTTT; CDR3aa: CASSLALVAASTDTQYF
d_gene: -; v_gene: TRBV6-5; abundance: -; j_gene: TRBJ1-5; CDR3nt: TGTGCCAGCAGGGGGCGGGGTCAGCCCCAGCATTTT; CDR3aa: CASRGRGQPQHF
d_gene: TRBD2; v_gene: TRBV11-2; abundance: -; j_gene: TRBJ2-7; CDR3nt: TGTGCCAGCAGCTCATGGACTAGCGGGACTAGCGAGCAGTACTTC; CDR3aa: CASSSWTSGTSEQYF
d_gene: TRBD1; v_gene: TRBV30; abundance: -; j_gene: TRBJ2-1; CDR3nt: TGTGCCTGGAGTGCAGGGGGACAGAACGAGCAGTTCTTC; CDR3aa: CAWSAGGQNEQFF
d_gene: -; v_gene: TRBV11-1; abundance: -; j_gene: TRBJ2-7; CDR3nt: TGTGCCAGCAAACAGGACCTACCCAACTACGAGCAGTACTTC; CDR3aa: CASKQDLPNYEQYF
d_gene: -; v_gene: TRBV29-1; abundance: -; j_gene: TRBJ1-1; CDR3nt: TGCAGCGGGATCCAGGTACTGAACACTGAAGCTTTCTTT; CDR3aa: CSGIQVLNTEAFF
d_gene: TRBD1; v_gene: TRBV6-1; abundance: once; j_gene: TRBJ1-5; CDR3nt: TGTGCCAGCAGTGAACAGGACAGGGGGTACCAGCCCCAGCATTTT; CDR3aa: CASSEQDRGYQPQHF
d_gene: -; v_gene: TRBV4-2; abundance: -; j_gene: TRBJ2-3; CDR3nt: TGTGCCAGCAGCCAAGAGGACTATAGCACAGATACGCAGTATTTT; CDR3aa: CASSQEDYSTDTQYF
d_gene: TRBD2; v_gene: TRBV11-3; abundance: -; j_gene: TRBJ2-7; CDR3nt: TGTGCCAGCAGCTCCCCCATGAGCGGGATCTCCTACGAGCAGTACTTC; CDR3aa: CASSSPMSGISYEQYF
d_gene: -; v_gene: TRBV29-1; abundance: -; j_gene: TRBJ1-2; CDR3nt: TGCAGCGTTGTTCGGCAGGGAGGCTACACCTTC; CDR3aa: CSVVRQGGYTF
d_gene: -; v_gene: TRBV30; abundance: -; j_gene: TRBJ2-7; CDR3nt: TGTGCCCTCAAAGAGGATACCTTATCCTACGAGCAGTACTTC; CDR3aa: CALKEDTLSYEQYF
d_gene: -; v_gene: TRBV20-1; abundance: -; j_gene: TRBJ2-5; CDR3nt: TGCAGTGTAGCTCAAGAGACCCAGTACTTC; CDR3aa: CSVAQETQYF
d_gene: -; v_gene: TRBV5-1; abundance: -; j_gene: TRBJ2-5; CDR3nt: TGCGCCAGCCAGCCCTTACTACAAGAGACCCAGTACTTC; CDR3aa: CASQPLLQETQYF
d_gene: -; v_gene: TRBV11-2; abundance: -; j_gene: TRBJ2-1; CDR3nt: TGTGCCAGCAGCTTAGTGGGGAGCTCCTACAATGAGCAGTTCTTC; CDR3aa: CASSLVGSSYNEQFF
d_gene: -; v_gene: TRBV27; abundance: few; j_gene: TRBJ1-5; CDR3nt: TGTGCCAGCAGTCCCCTCAATCAGCCCCAGCATTTT; CDR3aa: CASSPLNQPQHF
d_gene: TRBD2; v_gene: TRBV5-1; abundance: -; j_gene: TRBJ2-5; CDR3nt: TGCGCCAGCAGCAACACCGGGACTAGCCAAGAGACCCAGTACTTC; CDR3aa: CASSNTGTSQETQYF
d_gene: -; v_gene: TRBV27; abundance: -; j_gene: TRBJ1-5; CDR3nt: TGTGCCAGCATGGCGATCGTGGGAGGGAGCAATCAGCCCCAGCATTTT; CDR3aa: CASMAIVGGSNQPQHF